This T cell receptor beta chain was recorded in a study of CD8+CD57+ T cells in acquired aplastic anemia. Whole-study findings and limits: Patients and controls had CD8+ Simpson's diversity values that were not significantly distinct. Researchers report that about 29 CD8+ CDR3 sequences appeared in both patients and controls.

Using genomic DNA as the template, TCR beta VDJ and CDR3 profiling was carried out. TCRdb called the reads again in MiXCR, with one record for every CDR3 protein. The repertoire holds 210,000 or so distinct CDR3 sequences, with around 50% as singletons. The CDR3 consists of 15 residues. Trimming removed 4 bases from V and 7 bases from J; junction bases left unmatched: 4. Germline V gene data show CDR1 as KGHDR and CDR2 as SFDVKD. For sequencing, patients were chosen who had shown expansion of CD8+CD57+ cells by flow cytometry. Concerning this clonotype itself: The antigen is not known.

This chain uses TRBV24-1 with TRBJ2-2; 11 bases line up with TRBD1. Material: sorted CD4+, CD8+, or CD8+CD57+ T cells (not recorded which) from PBMCs. This TCR came from a human donor with aplastic anemia. CDR3: CATSEDRGLDGELFF. Written as DNA, the CDR3 is TGTGCCACCAGTGAGGACAGGGGGCTTGACGGGGAGCTGTTTTTT.